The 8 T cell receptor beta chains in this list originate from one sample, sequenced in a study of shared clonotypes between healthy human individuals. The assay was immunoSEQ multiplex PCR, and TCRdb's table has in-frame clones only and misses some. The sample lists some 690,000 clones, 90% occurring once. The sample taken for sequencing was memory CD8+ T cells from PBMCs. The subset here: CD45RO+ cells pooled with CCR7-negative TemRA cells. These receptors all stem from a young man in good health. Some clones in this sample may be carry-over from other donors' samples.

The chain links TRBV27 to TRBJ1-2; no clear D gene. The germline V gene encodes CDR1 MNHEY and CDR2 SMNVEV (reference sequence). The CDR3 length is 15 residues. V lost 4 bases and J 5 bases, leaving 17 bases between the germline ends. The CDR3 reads CASSSNSQPVYGYTF. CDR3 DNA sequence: TGTGCCAGCAGTTCGAACAGCCAGCCAGTGTATGGCTACACCTTC.

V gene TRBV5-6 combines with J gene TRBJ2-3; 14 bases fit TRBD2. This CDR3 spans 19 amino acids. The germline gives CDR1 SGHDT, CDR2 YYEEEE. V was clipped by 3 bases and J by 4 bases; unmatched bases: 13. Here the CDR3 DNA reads TGTGCCAGCAGCTCCACGGGGGGGACTAGCGGGAGCCGGTCAGATACGCAGTATTTT. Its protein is CASSSTGGTSGSRSDTQYF.

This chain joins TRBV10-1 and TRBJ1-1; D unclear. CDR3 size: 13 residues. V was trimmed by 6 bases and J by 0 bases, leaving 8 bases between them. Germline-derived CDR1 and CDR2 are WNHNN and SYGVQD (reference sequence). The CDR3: CASSELMNTEAFF. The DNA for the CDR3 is TGCGCCAGCAGCGAACTGATGAACACTGAAGCTTTCTTT.

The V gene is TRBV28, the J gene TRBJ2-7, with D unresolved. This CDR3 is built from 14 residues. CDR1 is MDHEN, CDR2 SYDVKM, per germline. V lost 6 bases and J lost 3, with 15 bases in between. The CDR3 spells CASSPLDGDYEQYF. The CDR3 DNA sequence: TGTGCCAGCAGCCCACTCGACGGTGACTACGAGCAGTACTTC.

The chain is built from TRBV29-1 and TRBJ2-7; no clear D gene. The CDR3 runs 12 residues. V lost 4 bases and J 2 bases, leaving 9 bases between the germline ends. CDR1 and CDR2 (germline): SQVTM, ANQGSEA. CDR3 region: CSVGDGAYEQYF. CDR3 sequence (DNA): TGCAGCGTTGGGGATGGGGCCTACGAGCAGTACTTC.

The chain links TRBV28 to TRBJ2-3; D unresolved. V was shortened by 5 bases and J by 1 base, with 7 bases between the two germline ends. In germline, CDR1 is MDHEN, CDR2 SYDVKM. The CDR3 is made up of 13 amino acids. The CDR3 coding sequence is TGTGCCAGCAGTCCCCACCGCACAGATACGCAGTATTTT. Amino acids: CASSPHRTDTQYF.

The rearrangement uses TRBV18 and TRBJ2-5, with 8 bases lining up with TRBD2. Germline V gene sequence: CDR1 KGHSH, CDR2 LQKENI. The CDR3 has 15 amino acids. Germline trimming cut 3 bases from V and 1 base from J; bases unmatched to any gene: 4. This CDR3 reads CASSPRGGAQETQYF. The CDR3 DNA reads TGTGCCAGCTCACCTCGGGGGGGGGCCCAAGAGACCCAGTACTTC.

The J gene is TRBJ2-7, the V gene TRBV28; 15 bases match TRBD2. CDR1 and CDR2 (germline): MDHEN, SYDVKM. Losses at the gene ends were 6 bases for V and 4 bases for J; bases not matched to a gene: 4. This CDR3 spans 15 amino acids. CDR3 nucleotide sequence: TGTGCCAGCAGAGAAGGACTAGCGGGAGGGTACGAGCAGTACTTC. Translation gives CASREGLAGGYEQYF.